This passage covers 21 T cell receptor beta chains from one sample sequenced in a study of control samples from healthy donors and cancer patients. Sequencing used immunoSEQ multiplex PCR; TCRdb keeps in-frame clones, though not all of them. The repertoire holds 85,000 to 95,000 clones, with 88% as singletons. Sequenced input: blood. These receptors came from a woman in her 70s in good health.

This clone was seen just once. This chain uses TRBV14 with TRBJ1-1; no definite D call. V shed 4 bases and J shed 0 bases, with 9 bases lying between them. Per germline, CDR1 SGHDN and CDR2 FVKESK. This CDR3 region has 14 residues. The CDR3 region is CASSPIGLNTEAFF. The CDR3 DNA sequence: TGTGCCAGCAGCCCAATAGGACTGAACACTGAAGCTTTCTTT.

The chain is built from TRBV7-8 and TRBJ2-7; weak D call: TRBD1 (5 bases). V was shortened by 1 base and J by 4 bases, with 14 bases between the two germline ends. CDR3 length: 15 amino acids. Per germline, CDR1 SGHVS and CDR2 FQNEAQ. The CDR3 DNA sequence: TGTGCCAGCAGCTTAGAGGTTGTCAGGGATTACGAGCAGTACTTC. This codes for CASSLEVVRDYEQYF.

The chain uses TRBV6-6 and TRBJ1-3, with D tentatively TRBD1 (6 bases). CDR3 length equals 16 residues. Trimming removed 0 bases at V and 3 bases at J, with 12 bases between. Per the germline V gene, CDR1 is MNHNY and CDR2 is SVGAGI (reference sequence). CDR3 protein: CASSYSRGAGGNTIYF. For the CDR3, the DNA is TGTGCCAGCAGTTACTCCCGGGGGGCCGGTGGAAACACCATATATTTT.

CDR3 in DNA: TGTGCCAGTCGGCCGCCGGGCACGGCGGGCACTGAAGCTTTCTTT. This gives the protein CASRPPGTAGTEAFF. This rearrangement joins TRBV19 to TRBJ1-1; D uncertain. Germline assignment: CDR1 LNHDA and CDR2 SQIVND (reference sequence). Trimming removed 8 bases from V and 4 bases from J, with 20 bases in between. The length of the CDR3 is 15 residues.

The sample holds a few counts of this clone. The CDR3: CASSRDTQYF. The CDR3 nucleotides are TGTGCCAGCAGTAGAGATACGCAGTATTTT. This chain links TRBV2 with TRBJ2-3, with D uncertain. Germline V lookup: CDR1 SNHLY, CDR2 FYNNEI. Trimming removed 5 bases from V and 5 bases from J, with 2 bases in between. The length of the CDR3 is 10 residues.

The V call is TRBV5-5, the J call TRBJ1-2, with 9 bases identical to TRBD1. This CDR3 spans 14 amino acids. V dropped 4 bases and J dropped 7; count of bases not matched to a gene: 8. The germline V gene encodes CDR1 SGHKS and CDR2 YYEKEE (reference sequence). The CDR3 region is CASSTGDRVSGYTF. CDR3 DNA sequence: TGTGCCAGCAGCACGGGGGACAGGGTCAGTGGCTACACCTTC.

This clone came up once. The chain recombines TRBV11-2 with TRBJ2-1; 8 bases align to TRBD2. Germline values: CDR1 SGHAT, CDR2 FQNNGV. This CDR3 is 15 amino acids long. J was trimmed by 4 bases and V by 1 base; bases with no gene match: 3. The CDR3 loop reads CASSLAGGRYNEQFF. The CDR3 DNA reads TGTGCCAGCAGCTTAGCGGGGGGGCGGTACAATGAGCAGTTCTTC.

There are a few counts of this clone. The CDR3 coding sequence is TGTGCCAGCAGCGTAGAAGCCTTCACCTACAATGAGCAGTTCTTC. Its protein is CASSVEAFTYNEQFF. The rearrangement joins TRBV9 to TRBJ2-1; D remains ambiguous. Trimming pared 0 bases from V and 2 bases from J, leaving 9 bases between. The CDR3 covers 15 residues. From germline, CDR1 is SGDLS and CDR2 YYNGEE.

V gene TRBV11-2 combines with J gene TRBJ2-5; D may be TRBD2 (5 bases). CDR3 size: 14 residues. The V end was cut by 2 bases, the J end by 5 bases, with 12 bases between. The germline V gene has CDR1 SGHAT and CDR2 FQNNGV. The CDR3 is CASSLMRRSETQYF. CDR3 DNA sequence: TGTGCCAGCAGCTTAATGAGGAGGTCGGAGACCCAGTACTTC.

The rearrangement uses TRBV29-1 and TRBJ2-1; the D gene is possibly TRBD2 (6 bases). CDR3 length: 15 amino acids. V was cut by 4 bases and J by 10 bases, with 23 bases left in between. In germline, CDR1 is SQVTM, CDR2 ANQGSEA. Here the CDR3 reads CSVAPRTTLRWEQFF. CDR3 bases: TGCAGCGTTGCCCCAAGGACTACCCTCAGATGGGAGCAGTTCTTC.

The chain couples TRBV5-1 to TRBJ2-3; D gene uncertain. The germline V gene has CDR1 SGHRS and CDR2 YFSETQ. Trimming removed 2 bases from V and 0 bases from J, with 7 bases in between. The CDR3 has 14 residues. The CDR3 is CASSFGSSTDTQYF. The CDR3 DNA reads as TGCGCCAGCAGCTTTGGTTCGAGCACAGATACGCAGTATTTT.

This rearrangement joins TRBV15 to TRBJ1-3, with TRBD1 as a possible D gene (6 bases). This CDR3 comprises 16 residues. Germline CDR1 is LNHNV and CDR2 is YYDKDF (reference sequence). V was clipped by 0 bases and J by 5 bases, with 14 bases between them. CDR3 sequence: CATSRDIPQGRNTIYF. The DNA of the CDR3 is TGTGCCACCAGCAGAGATATTCCACAGGGAAGAAACACCATATATTTT. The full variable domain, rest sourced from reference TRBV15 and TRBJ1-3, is DAMVIQNPRYQVTQFGKPVTLSCSQTLNHNVMYWYQQKSSQAPKLLFHYYDKDFNNEADTPDNFQSRRPNTSFCFLDIRSPGLGDTAMYLCATSRDIPQGRNTIYFGEGSWLTVV.

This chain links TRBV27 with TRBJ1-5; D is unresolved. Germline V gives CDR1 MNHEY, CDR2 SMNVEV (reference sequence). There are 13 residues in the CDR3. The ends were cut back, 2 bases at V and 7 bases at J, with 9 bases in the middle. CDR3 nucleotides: TGTGCCAGCAGTTTAGGTAGAACCCAGCCCCAGCATTTT. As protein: CASSLGRTQPQHF.

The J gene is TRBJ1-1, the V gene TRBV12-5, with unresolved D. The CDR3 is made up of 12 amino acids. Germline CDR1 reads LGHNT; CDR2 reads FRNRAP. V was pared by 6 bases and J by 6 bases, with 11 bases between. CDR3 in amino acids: CASGWGGPEAFF. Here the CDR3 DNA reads TGTGCTAGTGGCTGGGGTGGGCCTGAAGCTTTCTTT.

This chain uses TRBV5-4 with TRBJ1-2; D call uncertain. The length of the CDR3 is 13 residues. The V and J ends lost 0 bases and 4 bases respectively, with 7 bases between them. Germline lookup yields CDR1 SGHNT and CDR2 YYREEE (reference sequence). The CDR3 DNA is TGTGCCAGCAGCTTGGGGGGATCCTATGGCTACACCTTC. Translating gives CASSLGGSYGYTF.

CDR3 DNA: TGTGCCAGCAGCCAAGGGGTAGTGAACACTGAAGCTTTCTTT. This codes for CASSQGVVNTEAFF. The chain combines TRBV3-1 (or the pseudogene TRBV3-2) with TRBJ1-1; no definite D call. Germline V gene sequence: CDR1 LGHDT, CDR2 YNNKEL (reference sequence). V lost 1 base and J lost 0, with 6 bases in between. This CDR3 contains 14 residues.

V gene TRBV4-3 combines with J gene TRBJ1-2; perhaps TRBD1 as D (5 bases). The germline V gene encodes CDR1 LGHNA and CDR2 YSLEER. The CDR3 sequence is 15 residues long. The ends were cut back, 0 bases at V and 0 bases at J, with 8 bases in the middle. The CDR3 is CASSQDRVANYGYTF. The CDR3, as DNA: TGCGCCAGCAGCCAAGACAGGGTAGCTAACTATGGCTACACCTTC.

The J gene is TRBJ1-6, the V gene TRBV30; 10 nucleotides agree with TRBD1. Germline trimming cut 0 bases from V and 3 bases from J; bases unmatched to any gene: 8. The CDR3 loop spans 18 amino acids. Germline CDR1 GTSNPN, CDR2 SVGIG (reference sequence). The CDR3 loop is CAWSVIGQGDLYNSPLHF. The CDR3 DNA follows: TGTGCCTGGAGTGTAATCGGACAGGGGGATCTCTATAATTCACCCCTCCACTTT.

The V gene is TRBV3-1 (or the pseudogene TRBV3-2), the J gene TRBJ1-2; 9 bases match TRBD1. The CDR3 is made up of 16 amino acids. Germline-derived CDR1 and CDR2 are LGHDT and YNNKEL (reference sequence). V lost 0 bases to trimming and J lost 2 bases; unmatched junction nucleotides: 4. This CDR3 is CASSQDGTGGNYGYTF. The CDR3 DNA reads TGTGCCAGCAGCCAAGATGGAACAGGGGGCAACTATGGCTACACCTTC.

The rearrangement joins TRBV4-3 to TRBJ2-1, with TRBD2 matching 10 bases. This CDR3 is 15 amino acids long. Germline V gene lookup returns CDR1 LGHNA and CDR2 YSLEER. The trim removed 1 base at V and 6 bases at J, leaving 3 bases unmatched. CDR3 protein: CASSQASGSFNEQFF. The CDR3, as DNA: TGCGCCAGCAGCCAAGCTAGCGGGAGTTTCAATGAGCAGTTCTTC.

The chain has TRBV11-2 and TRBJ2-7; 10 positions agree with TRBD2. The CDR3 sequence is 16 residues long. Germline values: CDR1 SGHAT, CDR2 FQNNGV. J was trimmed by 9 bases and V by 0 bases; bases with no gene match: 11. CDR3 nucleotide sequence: TGTGCCAGCAGCTTAGATATTTGGGCTAGCGGGGGCGGGCAGTACTTC. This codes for CASSLDIWASGGGQYF.